This T cell receptor beta chain was identified during a study of blood T cell repertoires in COVID-19. Study-wide context: Donors in the United States, Italy and Spain gave samples during acute or convalescent COVID-19. Sources were T cells, B-cell-depleted T cells, or PBMCs; the material itself was cDNA or gDNA.

In the original processing: Estimated nucleated cell counts came from reference gene primer amplification. Only in-frame clones appear in the TCRdb table, and some are missing; sequencing was by immunoSEQ multiplex PCR. V and J calls plus clone size are reproduced from that table; the DNA served to infer D and trimming. Counted here are around 56,000 clones, approximately 80% occurring once; the ten biggest clones make up about 26%. Germline CDR1 is LGHDT and CDR2 is YNNKEL (reference sequence). The CDR3 has 15 residues. V was trimmed by 4 bases and J by 1 base, leaving 11 bases between them. The sequencing sample was made of peripheral blood. The chain has TRBV3-1 (or the pseudogene TRBV3-2) and TRBJ2-1, with D perhaps TRBD2 (5 bases). The receptor's source is an elderly woman with active or convalescent COVID-19. The CDR3 is CASSPFSGSYNEQFF. DNA of the CDR3: TGTGCCAGCAGCCCCTTTTCGGGGTCCTACAATGAGCAGTTCTTC.